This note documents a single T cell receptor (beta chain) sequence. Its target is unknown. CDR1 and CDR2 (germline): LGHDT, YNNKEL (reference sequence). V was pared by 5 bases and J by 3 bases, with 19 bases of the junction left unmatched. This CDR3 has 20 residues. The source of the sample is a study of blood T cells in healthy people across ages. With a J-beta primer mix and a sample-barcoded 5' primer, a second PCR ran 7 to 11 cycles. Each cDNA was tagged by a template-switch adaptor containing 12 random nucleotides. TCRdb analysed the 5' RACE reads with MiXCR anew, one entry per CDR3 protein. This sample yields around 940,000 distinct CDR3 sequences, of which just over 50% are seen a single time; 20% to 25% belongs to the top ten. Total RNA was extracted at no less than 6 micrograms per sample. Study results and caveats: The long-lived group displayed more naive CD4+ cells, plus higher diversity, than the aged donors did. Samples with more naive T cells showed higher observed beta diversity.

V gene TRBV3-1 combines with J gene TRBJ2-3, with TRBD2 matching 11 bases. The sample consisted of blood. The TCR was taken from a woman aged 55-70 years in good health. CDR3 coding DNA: TGTGCCAGCAGCAGTACGGGAGTAGCGGGAGGGCCAAGAAGGACAGATACGCAGTATTTT. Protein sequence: CASSSTGVAGGPRRTDTQYF.